Below, 3 T cell receptor beta chains from the same sample are listed, as sequenced in a study of cytomegalovirus exposure and HLA in healthy donors. PCR was performed using 60 Vbeta and 13 Jbeta primers. Measured with immunoSEQ multiplex PCR; TCRdb has only the in-frame clones, and not every one. This sample contains under 75,000 clones. Sample: PBMCs. These receptors all stem from a female donor in good health and CMV-seropositive.

This sequence joins TRBV9 and TRBJ1-4, with D possibly TRBD1 on 6 matching bases. Germline V gene sequence: CDR1 SGDLS, CDR2 YYNGEE. The CDR3 is made up of 15 amino acids. Trimming stripped 0 bases from V and 9 bases from J, with 15 bases between. The CDR3, as DNA: TGTGCCAGCAGCGTAGGTACAGGGTGGGACCAAAAACTGTTTTTT. This translates into CASSVGTGWDQKLFF.

Here the CDR3 reads CASSRTGANYGYTF. The DNA of the CDR3 is TGTGCCAGCAGCCGCACGGGTGCTAACTATGGCTACACCTTC. The genes are TRBV9 and TRBJ1-2; D uncertain. There are 14 residues in the CDR3. CDR1 is SGDLS, CDR2 YYNGEE, per germline. V lost 4 bases and J lost 0, with 10 bases in between.

The V gene is TRBV5-8, the J gene TRBJ2-5; D remains ambiguous. The germline V and J ends were trimmed by 2 bases and 2 bases, with 10 bases remaining between them. The CDR3 sequence is 14 residues long. CDR1 and CDR2 (germline): SGHTS, YDEGEE. The CDR3 here is CASSLWQKQETQYF. The CDR3 DNA sequence: TGTGCCAGCAGCTTATGGCAGAAGCAAGAGACCCAGTACTTC.